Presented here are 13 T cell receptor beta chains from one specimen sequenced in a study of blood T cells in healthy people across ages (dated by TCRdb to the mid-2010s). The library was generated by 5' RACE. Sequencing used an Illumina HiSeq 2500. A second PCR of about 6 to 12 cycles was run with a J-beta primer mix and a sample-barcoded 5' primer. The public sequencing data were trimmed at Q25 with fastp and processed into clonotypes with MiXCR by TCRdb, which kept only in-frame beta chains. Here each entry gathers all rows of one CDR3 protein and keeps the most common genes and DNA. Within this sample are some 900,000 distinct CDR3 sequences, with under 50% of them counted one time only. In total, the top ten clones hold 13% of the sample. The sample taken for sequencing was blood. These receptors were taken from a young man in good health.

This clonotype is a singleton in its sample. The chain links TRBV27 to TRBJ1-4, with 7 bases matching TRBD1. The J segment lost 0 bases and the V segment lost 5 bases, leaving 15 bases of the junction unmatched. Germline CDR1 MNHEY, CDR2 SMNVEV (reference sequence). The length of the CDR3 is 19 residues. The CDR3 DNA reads TGTGCCAGCAGTCCGTTCCTTCTAACAGGGGCGTCAACTAATGAAAAACTGTTTTTT. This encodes CASSPFLLTGASTNEKLFF.

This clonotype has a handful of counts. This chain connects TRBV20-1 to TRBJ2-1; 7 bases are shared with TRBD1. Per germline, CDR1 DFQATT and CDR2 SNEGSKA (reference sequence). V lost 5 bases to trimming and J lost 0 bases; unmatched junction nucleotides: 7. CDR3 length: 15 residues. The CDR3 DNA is TGCAGTGCTTCAACAGGGGCCAGCTCCTACAATGAGCAGTTCTTC. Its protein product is CSASTGASSYNEQFF.

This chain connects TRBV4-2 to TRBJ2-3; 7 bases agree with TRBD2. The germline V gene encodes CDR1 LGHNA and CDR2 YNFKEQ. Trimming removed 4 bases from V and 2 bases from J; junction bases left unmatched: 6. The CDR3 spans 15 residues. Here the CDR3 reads CASSPGLQTTDTQYF. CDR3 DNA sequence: TGTGCCAGCAGCCCGGGACTACAGACCACAGATACGCAGTATTTT.

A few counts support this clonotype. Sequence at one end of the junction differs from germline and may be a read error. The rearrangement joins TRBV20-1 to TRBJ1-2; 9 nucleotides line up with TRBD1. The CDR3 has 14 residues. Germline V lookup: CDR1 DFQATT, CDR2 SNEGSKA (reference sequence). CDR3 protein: CSARDTGGNYGYTF. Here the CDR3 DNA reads TGCAGTGCTAGAGATACAGGGGGCAACTATGGTTACACCTTC.

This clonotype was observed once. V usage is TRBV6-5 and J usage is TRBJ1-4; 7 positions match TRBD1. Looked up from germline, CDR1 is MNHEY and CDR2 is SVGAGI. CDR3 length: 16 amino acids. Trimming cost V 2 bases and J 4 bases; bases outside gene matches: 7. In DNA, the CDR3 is TGTGCCAGCAGTTACACCTCAGGGGGGGATAATGAAAAACTGTTTTTT. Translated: CASSYTSGGDNEKLFF.

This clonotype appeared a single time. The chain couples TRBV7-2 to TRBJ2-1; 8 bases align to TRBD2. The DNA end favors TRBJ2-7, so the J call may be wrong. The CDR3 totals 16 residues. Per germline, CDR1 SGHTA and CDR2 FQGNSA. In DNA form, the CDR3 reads TGTGCCAGCAGCCCCCAAGCGGGGGCTACCAACAATGAGCAGTACTTC. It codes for CASSPQAGATNNEQYF.

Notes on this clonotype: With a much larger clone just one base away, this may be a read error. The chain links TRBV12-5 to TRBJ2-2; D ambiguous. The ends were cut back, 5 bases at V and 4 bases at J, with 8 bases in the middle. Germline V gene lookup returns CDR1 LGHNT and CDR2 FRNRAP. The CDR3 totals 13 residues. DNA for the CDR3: TGTGCTAGTGGTGTCGAGAGCACCGGGGAGCTGTTTTTT. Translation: CASGVESTGELFF.

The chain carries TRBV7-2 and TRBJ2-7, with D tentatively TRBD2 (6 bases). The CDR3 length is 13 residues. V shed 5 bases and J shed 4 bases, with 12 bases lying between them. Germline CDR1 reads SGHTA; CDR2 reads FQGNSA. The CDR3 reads CASSQDYPYEQYF. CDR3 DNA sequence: TGTGCCAGCAGCCAGGACTACCCGTACGAGCAGTACTTC.

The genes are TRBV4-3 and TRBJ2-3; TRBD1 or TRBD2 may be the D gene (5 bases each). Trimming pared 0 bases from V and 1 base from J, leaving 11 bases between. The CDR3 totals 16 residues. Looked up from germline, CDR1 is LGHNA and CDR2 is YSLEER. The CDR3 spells CASSQDGGLGTDTQYF. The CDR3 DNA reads TGCGCCAGCAGCCAAGATGGGGGTTTGGGCACAGATACGCAGTATTTT.

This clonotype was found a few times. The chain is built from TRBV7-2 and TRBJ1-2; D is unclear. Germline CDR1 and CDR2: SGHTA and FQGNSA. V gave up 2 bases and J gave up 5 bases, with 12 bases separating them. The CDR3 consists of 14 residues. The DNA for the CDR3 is TGTGCCAGCAGCTTAACAGTCTATGTTTATGGCTACACCTTC. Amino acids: CASSLTVYVYGYTF.

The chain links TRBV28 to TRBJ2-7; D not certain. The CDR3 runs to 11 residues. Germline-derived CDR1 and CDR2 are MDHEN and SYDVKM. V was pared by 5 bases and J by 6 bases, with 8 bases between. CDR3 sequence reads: CASSGRSEQYF. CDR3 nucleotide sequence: TGTGCCAGCAGTGGGCGTAGCGAGCAGTACTTC. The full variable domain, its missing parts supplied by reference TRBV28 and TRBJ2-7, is DVKVTQSSRYLVKRTGEKVFLECVQDMDHENMFWYRQDPGLGLRLIYFSYDVKMKEKGDIPEGYSVSREKKERFSLILESASTNQTSMYLCASSGRSEQYFGPGTRLTVT.

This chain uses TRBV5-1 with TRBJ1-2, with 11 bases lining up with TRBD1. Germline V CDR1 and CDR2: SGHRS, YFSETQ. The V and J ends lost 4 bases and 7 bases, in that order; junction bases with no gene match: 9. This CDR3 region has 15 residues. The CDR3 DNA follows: TGCGCCAGCAGCCCCAGTCCGGACAGGGGGCCTGGCTACACCTTC. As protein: CASSPSPDRGPGYTF.

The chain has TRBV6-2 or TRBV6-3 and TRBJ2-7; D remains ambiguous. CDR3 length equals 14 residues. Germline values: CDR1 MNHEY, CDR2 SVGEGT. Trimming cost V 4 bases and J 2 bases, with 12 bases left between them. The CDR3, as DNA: TGTGCCAGCAGTTCCCGGGTCACACCCTACGAGCAGTACTTC. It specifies CASSSRVTPYEQYF.